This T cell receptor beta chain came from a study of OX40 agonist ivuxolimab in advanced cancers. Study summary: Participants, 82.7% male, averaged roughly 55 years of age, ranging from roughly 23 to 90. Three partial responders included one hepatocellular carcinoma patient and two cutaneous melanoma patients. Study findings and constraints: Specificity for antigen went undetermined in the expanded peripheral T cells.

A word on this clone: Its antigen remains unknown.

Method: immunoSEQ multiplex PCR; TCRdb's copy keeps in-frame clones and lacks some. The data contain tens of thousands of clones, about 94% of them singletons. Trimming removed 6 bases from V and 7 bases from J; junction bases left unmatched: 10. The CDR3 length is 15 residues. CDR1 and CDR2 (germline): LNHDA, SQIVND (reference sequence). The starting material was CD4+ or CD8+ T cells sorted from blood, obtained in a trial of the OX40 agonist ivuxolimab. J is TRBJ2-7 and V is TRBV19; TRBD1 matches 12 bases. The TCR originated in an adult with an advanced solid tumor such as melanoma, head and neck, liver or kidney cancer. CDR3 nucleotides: TGTGCCAGTAGCCCACCGGGACAGGGGGCAGGGGAGCAGTACTTC. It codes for CASSPPGQGAGEQYF.